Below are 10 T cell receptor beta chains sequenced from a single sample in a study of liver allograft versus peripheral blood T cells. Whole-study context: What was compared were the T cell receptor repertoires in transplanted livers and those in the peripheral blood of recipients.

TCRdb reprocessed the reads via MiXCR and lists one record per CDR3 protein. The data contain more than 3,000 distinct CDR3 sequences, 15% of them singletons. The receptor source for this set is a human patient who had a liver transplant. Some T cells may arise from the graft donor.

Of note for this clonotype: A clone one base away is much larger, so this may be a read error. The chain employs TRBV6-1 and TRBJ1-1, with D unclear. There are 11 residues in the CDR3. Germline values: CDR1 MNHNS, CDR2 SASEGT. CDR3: CVGKGDTEAFF. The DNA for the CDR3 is TGTGTCGGGAAGGGAGACACTGAAGCTTTCTTT.

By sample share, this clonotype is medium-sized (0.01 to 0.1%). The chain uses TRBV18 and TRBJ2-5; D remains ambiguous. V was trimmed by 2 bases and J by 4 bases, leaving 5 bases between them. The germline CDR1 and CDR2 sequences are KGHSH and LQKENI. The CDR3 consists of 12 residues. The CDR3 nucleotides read TGTGCCAGCTCACCAGGTGGAGAGACCCAGTACTTC. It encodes CASSPGGETQYF.

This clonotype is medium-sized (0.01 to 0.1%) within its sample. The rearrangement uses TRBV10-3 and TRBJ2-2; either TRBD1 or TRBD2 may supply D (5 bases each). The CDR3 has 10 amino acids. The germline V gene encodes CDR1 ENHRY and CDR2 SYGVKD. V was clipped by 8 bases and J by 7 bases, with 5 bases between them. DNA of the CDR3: TGTGCCATCGGGGGCGGGGAGCTGTTTTTT. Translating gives CAIGGGELFF.

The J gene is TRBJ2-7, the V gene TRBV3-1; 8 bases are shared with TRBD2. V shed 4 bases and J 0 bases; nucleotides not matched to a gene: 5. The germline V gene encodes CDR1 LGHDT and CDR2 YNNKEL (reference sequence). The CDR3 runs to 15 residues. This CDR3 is CASSLGRGASYEQYF. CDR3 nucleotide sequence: TGTGCCAGCAGCCTCGGGAGGGGGGCCTCCTACGAGCAGTACTTC.

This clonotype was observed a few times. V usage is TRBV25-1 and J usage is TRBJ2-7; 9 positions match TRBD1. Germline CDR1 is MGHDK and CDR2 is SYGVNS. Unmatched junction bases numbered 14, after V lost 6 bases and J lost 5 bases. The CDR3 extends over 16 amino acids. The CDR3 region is CASSRTGTGIGNEQYF. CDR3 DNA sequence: TGTGCCAGCAGCAGGACGGGGACAGGGATCGGCAACGAGCAGTACTTC.

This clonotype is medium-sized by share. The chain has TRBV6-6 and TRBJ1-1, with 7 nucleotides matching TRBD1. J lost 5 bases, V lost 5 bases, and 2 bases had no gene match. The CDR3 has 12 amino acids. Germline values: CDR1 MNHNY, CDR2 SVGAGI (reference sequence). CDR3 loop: CASSPGGTEAFF. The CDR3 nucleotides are TGTGCCAGCAGTCCAGGGGGGACTGAAGCTTTCTTT.

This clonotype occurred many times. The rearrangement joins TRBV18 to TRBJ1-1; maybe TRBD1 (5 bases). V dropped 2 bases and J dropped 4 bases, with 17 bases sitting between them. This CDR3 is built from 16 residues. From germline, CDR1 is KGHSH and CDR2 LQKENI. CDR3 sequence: CASSPSVRGSGTEAFF. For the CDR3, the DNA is TGTGCCAGCTCACCAAGTGTTCGGGGCTCGGGCACTGAAGCTTTCTTT.

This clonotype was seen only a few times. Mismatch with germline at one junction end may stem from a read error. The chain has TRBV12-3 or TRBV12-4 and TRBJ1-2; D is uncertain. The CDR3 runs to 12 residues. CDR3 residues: CASSTGPGHFFF. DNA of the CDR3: TGTGCCAGCAGTACCGGGCCCGGTCATTTCTTTTTC.

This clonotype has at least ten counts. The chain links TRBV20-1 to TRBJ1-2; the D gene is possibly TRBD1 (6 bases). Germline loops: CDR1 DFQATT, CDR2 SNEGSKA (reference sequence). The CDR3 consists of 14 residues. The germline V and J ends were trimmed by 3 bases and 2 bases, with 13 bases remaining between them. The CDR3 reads CSARQQGWNYGYTF. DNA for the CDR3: TGCAGTGCTAGGCAACAGGGATGGAACTATGGCTACACCTTC.

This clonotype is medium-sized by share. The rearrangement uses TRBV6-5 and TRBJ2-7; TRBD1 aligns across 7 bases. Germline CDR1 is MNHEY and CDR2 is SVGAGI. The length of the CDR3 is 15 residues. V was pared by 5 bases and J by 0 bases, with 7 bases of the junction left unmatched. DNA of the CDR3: TGTGCCAGCAGTGTGGGACAGATGAGCTCCTACGAGCAGTACTTC. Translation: CASSVGQMSSYEQYF.